What follows is one T cell receptor (beta chain) and its context. CD8 cells classed as naive were CD45RO-negative and positively selected for CCR7, excluding terminally differentiated effector memory CD45RA+ cells. This table comes from immunoSEQ multiplex PCR, and its TCRdb copy is limited to in-frame clones, with some not included. The sample holds hundreds of thousands of clones, approximately 96% seen once. The CDR3 consists of 14 residues. V was cut by 5 bases and J by 0 bases, with 8 bases left in between. Germline V gene sequence: CDR1 SGHTA, CDR2 FQGNSA. The data stem from a study of shared clonotypes between healthy human individuals.

The TCR originated in a woman in her 30s in good health. Sequenced sample: naive CD8+ T cells sorted from blood. The chain has TRBV7-2 and TRBJ2-1, with D hard to call. CDR3 DNA sequence: TGTGCCAGCAGCCTGGGCTACTCCTACAATGAGCAGTTCTTC. It specifies CASSLGYSYNEQFF. Drawing the rest from reference TRBV7-2 and TRBJ2-1, the complete variable domain is GAGVSQSPSNKVTEKGKDVELRCDPISGHTALYWYRQSLGQGLEFLIYFQGNSAPDKSGLPSDRFSAERTGGSVSTLTIQRTQQEDSAVYLCASSLGYSYNEQFFGPGTRLTVL.